The sample holds a few counts of the clone carrying this T cell receptor beta chain. What it binds is not known. The sample originates from a study of cytomegalovirus exposure and HLA in healthy donors. Study-wide results and limits: TRBV6-2, TRBV6-3 and other indistinguishable V segments were excluded. High specificity and sensitivity for cytomegalovirus status were reported for the classifier. Roughly even sequencing depth across donors was the assumption behind the presence/absence analyses.

The PCR contained 60 Vbeta and 13 Jbeta primers. Only in-frame clones appear in the TCRdb table, and some are missing; sequencing was by immunoSEQ multiplex PCR. The table has about 180,000 clones, around 73% seen once. The CDR3 runs to 14 residues. Trimming stripped 2 bases from V and 6 bases from J, with 11 bases between. Germline values: CDR1 SGHRS, CDR2 YFSETQ. The chain uses TRBV5-1 and TRBJ1-4, with TRBD1 as a possible D gene (6 bases). The source is a man in his sixties in good health and CMV-seronegative. Specimen: PBMCs. The DNA for the CDR3 is TGCGCCAGCAGCTTTATCGCAGGGGATGAAAAACTGTTTTTT. This gives the protein CASSFIAGDEKLFF.